This is a list of T cell receptor beta chains from one sample in a study of cytomegalovirus exposure and HLA in healthy donors. TCRdb's copy holds only in-frame clones and misses some; the assay was immunoSEQ multiplex PCR. The sample lists roughly 92,000 clones; about 80% were seen once. The sequenced material came from PBMCs. The receptors shown here come from a man aged 45-60 years in good health and CMV-seropositive. CDR3s include the opening cysteine and the closing phenylalanine or tryptophan.

>TRBJ2-7|TRBV6-6
CASTSSYEQYF
>TRBJ2-1|TRBV29-1
CSVEDRAGRSYNEQFF
>TRBJ2-3|TRBV6-7
CASSYSGTSGMVDTQYF
>TRBJ1-6|TRBV6-1
CASSPGTGWGPLHF
>TRBJ2-2|TRBV7-9
CASSPVEGRAGELFF
>TRBJ2-1|TRBV5-6
CASMGTNNNEQFF
>TRBJ1-4|TRBV19
CASSKDRGLLNEKLFF
>TRBJ1-6|TRBV30
CAWSVSIAYNSPLHF
>TRBJ1-2|TRBV5-1
CASSLQDLSGYTF
>TRBJ2-4|TRBV5-8
CASTPGGALAKNIQYF
>TRBJ2-3|TRBV6-6
CASSRRGEDTQYF
>TRBJ1-2|TRBV7-3
CANSLQGYNYGYTF
>TRBJ2-7|TRBV5-4
CASSFGATSVTYEQYF
>TRBJ2-2|TRBV4-2
CASSQWLTGTSDPGTGELFF
>TRBJ1-1|TRBV21-1
CASTGTGPNTEAFF
>TRBJ2-5|TRBV15
CATSRDSSVETQYF
>TRBJ2-1|TRBV30
CAWSPGTSGYNEQFF
>TRBJ2-1|TRBV19
CASSLAGADYNEQFF
>TRBJ1-4|TRBV30
CAWSNGVDEKLFF
>TRBJ1-1|TRBV6-5
CASSYSRGGAEAFF
>TRBJ2-4|TRBV7-2
CASSALWTSGDSPGNSQYF
>TRBJ2-1|TRBV27
CASSRPGQTYNEQFF
>TRBJ2-7|TRBV7-8
CASSGSAGTGVYEQYF
>TRBJ2-7|TRBV7-2
CASSLVTSLRSGEQYF
>TRBJ1-4|TRBV5-1
CASSSRTGGASNEKLFF
>TRBJ1-4|TRBV21-1
CASKPRDGRSEKLFF
>TRBJ2-3|TRBV6-1
CASKGTSGVTDTQYF